The next 12 T cell receptor beta chains were all read from a single sample in a study of blood T cell repertoires in COVID-19. Assay used: immunoSEQ multiplex PCR; TCRdb lists only in-frame clones, some missing. The profile shows 150,000 to 200,000 clones, approximately 88% of them singletons. Input material: peripheral blood. The receptor source for this set is a woman aged 25 to 39 with acute or convalescent COVID-19.

The chain links TRBV19 to TRBJ1-5, with D uncertain. The germline V and J ends were trimmed by 6 bases and 0 bases, with 12 bases remaining between them. Germline values: CDR1 LNHDA, CDR2 SQIVND (reference sequence). The CDR3 runs 15 residues. This chain's CDR3 is CASSRRGDSNQPQHF. The DNA of the CDR3 is TGTGCCAGTAGCAGGCGGGGAGATAGCAATCAGCCCCAGCATTTT.

The J gene is TRBJ2-7, the V gene TRBV27; TRBD2 agrees at 9 bases. CDR1 and CDR2 (germline): MNHEY, SMNVEV (reference sequence). The CDR3 runs 17 residues. V gave up 3 bases and J gave up 2 bases; unmatched junction bases: 11. The DNA of the CDR3 is TGTGCCAGCAGTTTGGCCGGCGGGAGGGCAAATCCCTACGAGCAGTACTTC. It encodes CASSLAGGRANPYEQYF.

The chain joins TRBV2 to TRBJ2-1; 8 nucleotides agree with TRBD2. V trimming: 6 bases; J trimming: 10 bases; junction bases outside the gene matches: 11. Germline V lookup: CDR1 SNHLY, CDR2 FYNNEI. The CDR3 runs to 14 residues. CDR3 nucleotide sequence: TGTGCCAGCAGCCAAAGAGGGACTAGGGGCGAGCAGTTCTTC. Its protein is CASSQRGTRGEQFF.

The chain couples TRBV6-1 to TRBJ1-1, with no clear D. Germline V gene sequence: CDR1 MNHNS, CDR2 SASEGT. Trimming shortened V by 1 base and J by 8 bases, and 14 bases separated the two germline ends. The CDR3 spans 14 residues. CDR3 residues: CASSEVPRVSEAFF. The CDR3 DNA is TGTGCCAGCAGTGAAGTACCGAGAGTTTCCGAAGCTTTCTTT.

The genes are TRBV2 and TRBJ1-2; no firm D call. The CDR3 has 11 amino acids. CDR1 SNHLY and CDR2 FYNNEI come from the germline V gene. V gave up 5 bases and J gave up 2 bases, with 3 bases separating them. The CDR3 DNA reads as TGTGCCAGCAGTCCAAACTATGGCTACACCTTC. It specifies CASSPNYGYTF.

In DNA, the CDR3 is TGTGCCAGCTCGGGCGGGATAGACACCGGGGAGCTGTTTTTT. Its translation is CASSGGIDTGELFF. The V and J genes are TRBV14 and TRBJ2-2; TRBD2 is a possible D gene (6 bases). Trimming removed 8 bases from V and 3 bases from J, with 13 bases in between. CDR1 SGHDN and CDR2 FVKESK come from the germline V gene. The length of the CDR3 is 14 residues.

The genes are TRBV7-9 and TRBJ1-2; possible D gene TRBD1, 5 bases. The ends were cut back, 6 bases at V and 6 bases at J, with 23 bases in the middle. The CDR3 runs 16 residues. Germline CDR1 reads SEHNR; CDR2 reads FQNEAQ (reference sequence). CDR3 sequence (DNA): TGTGCCAGCAGTCATCTGGGGGGAAAATTAGTAGATGGCTACACCTTC. This encodes CASSHLGGKLVDGYTF.

This clone has just one count. This chain joins TRBV14 and TRBJ2-1, with D perhaps TRBD2 (6 bases). The V and J ends lost 3 bases and 9 bases respectively, with 9 bases between them. From germline, CDR1 is SGHDN and CDR2 FVKESK. The CDR3 runs 12 residues. CDR3: CASSHGRIEQFF. The CDR3 DNA reads TGTGCCAGCAGCCATGGGAGGATTGAGCAGTTCTTC.

The table lists this clone with a count of one. This chain connects TRBV11-2 to TRBJ2-3, with 7 bases lining up with TRBD1. With 4 bases clipped from V and 9 bases from J, the junction kept 7 bases outside the gene matches. The CDR3 consists of 13 residues. The germline gives CDR1 SGHAT, CDR2 FQNNGV. In DNA, the CDR3 is TGTGCCAGCAGCTCGCGACAGGGTCTAACGCAGTATTTT. It yields the protein CASSSRQGLTQYF.

This clone occurred once. This chain joins TRBV12-3 or TRBV12-4 and TRBJ2-3; D is undetermined. V was pared by 6 bases and J by 0 bases, with 7 bases between. CDR3 size: 13 residues. The CDR3 loop is CASRLTSTDTQYF. The CDR3, as DNA: TGTGCCAGCAGGCTGACTAGCACAGATACGCAGTATTTT.

V usage is TRBV5-1 and J usage is TRBJ2-3, with D perhaps TRBD1 (5 bases). There are 12 residues in the CDR3. CDR1 is SGHRS and CDR2 is YFSETQ in the germline V gene. The V gene lost 7 bases and the J gene lost 4 bases, with 10 bases spanning the gap. The chain's CDR3 is CASSQGPDTQYF. DNA for the CDR3: TGCGCCAGCTCTCAGGGTCCAGATACGCAGTATTTT.

The chain combines TRBV27 with TRBJ1-3; no firm D call. Germline CDR1 MNHEY, CDR2 SMNVEV (reference sequence). CDR3 size: 13 residues. Deletions cut 4 bases from V and 0 bases from J, with 4 bases between. The CDR3 DNA follows: TGTGCCAGCAGTTCCTACTCTGGAAACACCATATATTTT. This translates into CASSSYSGNTIYF.